One T cell receptor (beta chain) is described in this entry. Its matching antigen is unknown. It was with 60 Vbeta and 13 Jbeta primers that the PCR ran. The method was immunoSEQ multiplex PCR; TCRdb's version includes in-frame clones alone and lacks a portion of them. Of 110,000 to 150,000 clones detected, about three quarters appear once; the ten largest clones hold around 7%. This entry comes from a study of cytomegalovirus exposure and HLA in healthy donors. Study outcomes and limitations: Reports described diagnosis of cytomegalovirus status by the classifier as highly specific and sensitive. Many donors shared some public TCRs, even though most TCR sequences were rare. In a later analysis, TCR beta V- and J-gene trimming was associated with a missense DCLRE1C variant. In an earlier analysis, most TCR beta V segments were productive about 87% or about 30% of the time.

V gave up 0 bases and J gave up 3 bases, with 10 bases separating them. The CDR3 is made up of 14 amino acids. The germline V gene encodes CDR1 SGDLS and CDR2 YYNGEE. This clonotype was sampled from a man aged 40-49 years in good health and CMV-seropositive. The chain employs TRBV9 and TRBJ2-7, with TRBD1 as a possible D gene (6 bases). Sequences were obtained from PBMCs. The CDR3 here is CASSVAEGGYEQYF. Here the CDR3 DNA reads TGTGCCAGCAGCGTAGCGGAAGGGGGCTACGAGCAGTACTTC.